These 5 T cell receptor beta chains were all obtained from the same sample, sequenced in a study of patients and donors after allogeneic stem cell transplantation. One entry per CDR3 protein results from TCRdb running MiXCR on the RT-PCR reads. The table lists 920,000 or so distinct CDR3 sequences, approximately 18% of them singletons. Specimen: blood, either unsorted or a sorted T cell fraction (not recorded which). All receptors come from a human donor who was either an allogeneic HSCT recipient or a stem cell or donor lymphocyte infusion donor (not recorded which). It is not recorded whose cells these are; they may come from a transplant donor.

This clonotype occurred a few times. The rearrangement uses TRBV5-1 and TRBJ2-5; no firm D call. The V gene's germline CDR1 is SGHRS and CDR2 YFSETQ. The CDR3 covers 12 residues. V was pared by 4 bases and J by 1 base, with 5 bases between. The CDR3 reads CASSTTQETQYF. The CDR3 bases are TGCGCCAGCAGCACAACCCAAGAGACCCAGTACTTC.

This clonotype was counted ten times or more. The chain combines TRBV15 with TRBJ1-1; D gene uncertain. V was pared by 0 bases and J by 5 bases, with 7 bases between. Looked up from germline, CDR1 is LNHNV and CDR2 is YYDKDF (reference sequence). This CDR3 is built from 13 residues. The CDR3 DNA is TGTGCCACCAGCAGAGATTGGCAAACTGAAGCTTTCTTT. Translated: CATSRDWQTEAFF.

The V and J genes are TRBV5-4 and TRBJ1-6; unclear D gene. Looked up from germline, CDR1 is SGHNT and CDR2 is YYREEE (reference sequence). This CDR3 has 13 amino acids. The V and J ends lost 4 bases and 3 bases respectively, with 5 bases between them. The CDR3: CASSVNYNSPLHF. In DNA, the CDR3 is TGTGCCAGCAGCGTAAACTATAATTCACCCCTCCACTTT.

This clonotype turned up a few times. This rearrangement joins TRBV25-1 to TRBJ2-7; no reliable D call. V shed 2 bases and J shed 2 bases, with 4 bases lying between them. The CDR3 contains 12 residues. Germline lookup yields CDR1 MGHDK and CDR2 SYGVNS. CDR3 in DNA: TGTGCCAGCAGTGAAAGAGCCTACGAGCAGTACTTC. Translated, it gives CASSERAYEQYF.

The V gene is TRBV20-1, the J gene TRBJ1-2; TRBD1 aligns across 9 bases. The V segment lost 6 bases and the J segment 4 bases; nucleotides outside the gene matches: 12. In germline, CDR1 is DFQATT, CDR2 SNEGSKA (reference sequence). This CDR3 has 15 residues. CDR3: CSALNHRGPIYGYTF. The CDR3 DNA reads as TGCAGTGCCTTAAATCACAGGGGGCCGATCTATGGCTACACCTTC.